Below, 9 T cell receptor beta chains from the same sample are listed, as sequenced in a study of esophageal squamous cell carcinoma under preoperative chemotherapy. Indicated time point: before preoperative PTX-NDP chemotherapy. Each CDR3 protein gets one entry after TCRdb re-called the PCR reads with MiXCR. Of 10,000 to 15,000 distinct CDR3 sequences in the sample, approximately 51% were seen once. The sample was acquired from a patient given preoperative chemotherapy. Receptor source: a human donor with esophageal squamous cell carcinoma. The donor label of this sample is uncertain.

J is TRBJ1-1 and V is TRBV6-1, with 7 bases aligning to TRBD1. The CDR3 spans 17 residues. The ends lost 3 bases at V and 6 bases at J; junction bases unmatched: 16. Germline lookup yields CDR1 MNHNS and CDR2 SASEGT. The CDR3 DNA follows: TGTGCCAGCAGTGACCTAGGGGGCTATACTAGTTTGGCTGAAGCTTTCTTT. Protein sequence: CASSDLGGYTSLAEAFF.

This clonotype turned up a few times. The V and J genes are TRBV6-1 and TRBJ1-1; D perhaps matches TRBD1 (6 bases). The CDR3 sequence is 14 residues long. V was trimmed by 6 bases and J by 4 bases, leaving 15 bases between them. Germline CDR1 reads MNHNS; CDR2 reads SASEGT. CDR3 nucleotides: TGTGCCAGCAGGGTGGACAGTGGGGGCACTGAAGCTTTCTTT. Its translation is CASRVDSGGTEAFF.

J is TRBJ2-3 and V is TRBV7-2, with D hard to call. V was clipped by 5 bases and J by 0 bases, with 9 bases between them. Germline CDR1 SGHTA, CDR2 FQGNSA. The CDR3 spans 14 residues. This chain's CDR3 is CASSRTRSTDTQYF. As DNA, the CDR3 is TGTGCCAGCAGCCGTACACGGAGCACAGATACGCAGTATTTT.

A note on this clonotype: An end of the junction differs from the germline gene, which may be a read error. The chain combines TRBV11-3 with TRBJ2-4; either TRBD1 or TRBD2 may supply D (6 bases each). Germline CDR1 and CDR2: SGHNT and YENEEA. The CDR3 is 15 residues long. CDR3 residues: CASGTGAGAKNTQYF. CDR3 sequence (DNA): TGTGCCAGCGGCACGGGGGCAGGAGCCAAAAACACGCAGTATTTC.

In regard to this clonotype: This may arise from a read error, as a much more abundant clone is one base away. The genes are TRBV6-1 and TRBJ2-2, with D tentatively TRBD1 (5 bases). The J call is in doubt because the DNA end fits TRBJ2-3 better. Germline loops: CDR1 MNHNS, CDR2 SASEGT. The CDR3 is 14 amino acids. CDR3 nucleotides: TGTGCCAGCAGTGAAGGATGGGGCACCGGGACGCAGTATTTT. Translated, it gives CASSEGWGTGTQYF.

This clonotype was detected many times. A much more abundant neighbour one base away suggests this may be a read error. The genes are TRBV6-5 and TRBJ2-3; 12 nucleotides match TRBD1. The J call may not be correct, given that the DNA end is closer to TRBJ2-7. The germline gives CDR1 MNHEY, CDR2 SVGAGI. The CDR3 spans 18 residues. CDR3 protein: CASSYGTGGWPGDSEQYF. In nucleotides, the CDR3 is TGTGCCAGCAGTTACGGGACAGGGGGCTGGCCGGGAGACAGTGAGCAGTACTTC.

There are many counts of this clonotype. The chain recombines TRBV6-5 with TRBJ2-1; no clear D gene. The J call is uncertain, as TRBJ2-7 better fits the DNA end. CDR3 length: 16 amino acids. Per the germline V gene, CDR1 is MNHEY and CDR2 is SVGAGI. The CDR3 protein is CASSYASVSLNYEQYF. The CDR3 bases are TGTGCCAGCAGTTACGCATCGGTGTCTCTAAACTACGAGCAGTACTTC.

The chain combines TRBV6-1 with TRBJ2-6; D gene ambiguous. Trimming took off 5 bases at V and 0 bases at J, with 11 bases between the two ends. From germline, CDR1 is MNHNS and CDR2 SASEGT. This CDR3 has 16 amino acids. The CDR3 nucleotides are TGTGCCAGCAGTCTCCACCCAGGCTCTGGGGCCAACGTCCTGACTTTC. Protein sequence: CASSLHPGSGANVLTF.

This clonotype has a count of ten or more. The V and J genes are TRBV6-5 and TRBJ2-5; 11 positions agree with TRBD2. Trimming took 0 bases from V and 5 from J; bases not matched to a gene: 2. The germline V gene encodes CDR1 MNHEY and CDR2 SVGAGI. The CDR3 has 15 residues. Here the CDR3 DNA reads TGTGCCAGCAGTTACTCACTAGCGGGAGACGAGACCCAGTACTTC. Translation gives CASSYSLAGDETQYF.